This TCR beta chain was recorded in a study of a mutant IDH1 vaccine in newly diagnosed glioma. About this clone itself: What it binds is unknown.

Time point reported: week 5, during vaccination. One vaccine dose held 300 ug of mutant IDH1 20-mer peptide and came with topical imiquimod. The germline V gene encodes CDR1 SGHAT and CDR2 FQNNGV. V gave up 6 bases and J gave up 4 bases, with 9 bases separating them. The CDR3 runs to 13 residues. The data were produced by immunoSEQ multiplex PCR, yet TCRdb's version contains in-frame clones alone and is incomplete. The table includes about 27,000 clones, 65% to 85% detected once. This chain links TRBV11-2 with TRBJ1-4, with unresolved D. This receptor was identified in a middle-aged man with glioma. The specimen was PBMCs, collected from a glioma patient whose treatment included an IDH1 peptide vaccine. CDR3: CASRGQVNEKLFF. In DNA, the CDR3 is TGTGCCAGCAGAGGCCAGGTTAATGAAAAACTGTTTTTT.